This T cell receptor beta chain was sequenced in a study of blood T cell repertoires in COVID-19. Per the study methods: Reference gene primer amplification in the assay estimated nucleated cell counts. Only in-frame clones appear in the TCRdb table, and some are missing; sequencing was by immunoSEQ multiplex PCR. Clone size and V and J calls were adopted from that table, with D and trimming inferred from the DNA. The profile covers around 100,000 clones, with roughly 86% appearing a single time and around 7% taken by the ten largest. The CDR3 sequence is 12 residues long. CDR1 and CDR2 from the germline V gene are MRHNA and SNTAGT. V was pared by 7 bases and J by 8 bases, with 7 bases of the junction left unmatched.

The receptor's source is a human donor with acute or convalescent COVID-19. The donor label of this sample is uncertain. The gene calls are TRBV6-4 and TRBJ1-2; 7 nucleotides line up with TRBD1. The sequenced sample was peripheral blood. CDR3 sequence reads: CASIQQGWGYTF. The CDR3 DNA reads as TGTGCCAGCATCCAACAGGGGTGGGGCTACACCTTC.